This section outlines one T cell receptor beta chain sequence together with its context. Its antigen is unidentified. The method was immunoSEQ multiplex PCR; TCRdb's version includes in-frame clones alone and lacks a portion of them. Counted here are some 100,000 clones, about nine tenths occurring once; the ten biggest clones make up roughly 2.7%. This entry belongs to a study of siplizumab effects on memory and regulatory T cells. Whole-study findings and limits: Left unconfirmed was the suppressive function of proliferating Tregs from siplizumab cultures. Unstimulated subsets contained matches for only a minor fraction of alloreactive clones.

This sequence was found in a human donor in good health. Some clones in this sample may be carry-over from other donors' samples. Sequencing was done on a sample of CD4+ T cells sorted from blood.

DNA for the CDR3: TGTGCCAGCAGCCAGACAGGGGACACTGAAGCTTTCTTT. Residues: CASSQTGDTEAFF. The J gene is TRBJ1-1, the V gene TRBV5-6; 8 bases align to TRBD1. CDR1 is SGHDT and CDR2 is YYEEEE in the germline V gene. V trimming: 4 bases; J trimming: 3 bases; junction bases outside the gene matches: 2. The CDR3 has 13 residues.